These 29 T cell receptor beta chains came from one sample sequenced in a study of blood T cell repertoires in COVID-19. Data came from immunoSEQ multiplex PCR; TCRdb stores just in-frame clones and leaves some out. This table holds 130,000 to 150,000 clones, 70% to 90% found once. Specimen: PBMCs or T cells enriched from blood (not recorded which). These receptors came from a woman in her twenties or thirties with acute COVID-19.

V gene TRBV4-1 combines with J gene TRBJ2-3, with 8 bases identical to TRBD2. The V gene end was trimmed by 2 bases and the J gene end by 2 bases; junction bases not matched to a gene: 15. The length of the CDR3 is 19 residues. The germline CDR1 and CDR2 sequences are MGHRA and YSYEKL. CDR3 sequence (DNA): TGCGCCAGCAGCCAACCTCTATGGGGCGGGAGGACAAACACAGATACGCAGTATTTT. Translating it yields CASSQPLWGGRTNTDTQYF.

This rearrangement joins TRBV5-3 to TRBJ1-2, with D possibly being TRBD1 (6 bases). TRBV5-3 is assigned to the ORF class and has an uncertain function. CDR3 length: 12 residues. V lost 9 bases and J 2 bases, leaving 11 bases between the germline ends. The CDR3 nucleotides read TGTGCCATCGGACAGTCGAACTATGGCTACACCTTC. Its translation is CAIGQSNYGYTF.

V is TRBV4-1 and J is TRBJ1-3; D perhaps matches TRBD1 (6 bases). There are 14 residues in the CDR3. Germline loops: CDR1 MGHRA, CDR2 YSYEKL. V gave up 4 bases and J gave up 2 bases, with 9 bases separating them. The CDR3 sequence: CASSLQGTGNTIYF. CDR3 bases: TGCGCCAGCAGCCTACAGGGAACTGGAAACACCATATATTTT.

The chain couples TRBV7-9 to TRBJ1-3; the match to TRBD1 covers 9 bases. Per germline, CDR1 SEHNR and CDR2 FQNEAQ (reference sequence). The CDR3 is made up of 15 amino acids. After removal of 4 bases from V and 3 bases from J, the junction contained 4 bases not matched to a gene. The CDR3 nucleotides read TGTGCCAGCAGCTCCCGGACAGGGGATGGAAACACCATATATTTT. It encodes CASSSRTGDGNTIYF.

V and J are TRBV28 and TRBJ2-1; weak D call: TRBD2 (5 bases). This CDR3 region has 13 residues. The germline V and J ends were trimmed by 8 bases and 3 bases, with 11 bases remaining between them. Germline V gives CDR1 MDHEN, CDR2 SYDVKM. CDR3 region: CASERVGYNEQFF. CDR3 coding DNA: TGTGCCAGCGAGAGGGTAGGCTACAATGAGCAGTTCTTC.

The rearrangement joins TRBV7-8 to TRBJ2-7; 13 bases match TRBD2. The CDR3 has 18 residues. Trimming at V came to 5 bases and at J to 3 bases, leaving 13 bases not matched to a gene. Germline loops: CDR1 SGHVS, CDR2 FQNEAQ. The CDR3 protein is CASSHGLAGVPTNYEQYF. The CDR3, as DNA: TGTGCCAGCAGCCACGGACTAGCGGGAGTTCCGACTAACTACGAGCAGTACTTC.

This chain links TRBV7-8 with TRBJ2-3, with 9 bases identical to TRBD2. The V segment lost 8 bases and the J segment 3 bases; nucleotides outside the gene matches: 12. The germline V gene encodes CDR1 SGHVS and CDR2 FQNEAQ. The CDR3 contains 16 residues. CDR3 DNA: TGTGCCAGCTCCCTATTCGCGGGAGGGCCGACAGATACGCAGTATTTT. Its protein is CASSLFAGGPTDTQYF.

The V gene is TRBV27, the J gene TRBJ2-2; a weak D match, TRBD2 (5 bases). There are 16 residues in the CDR3. The ends were cut back, 5 bases at V and 4 bases at J, with 17 bases in the middle. Germline assignment: CDR1 MNHEY and CDR2 SMNVEV (reference sequence). The CDR3 bases are TGTGCCAGCAGTCCCGGAGTCTGGGAGCCCACCGGGGAGCTGTTTTTT. Protein product: CASSPGVWEPTGELFF.

In DNA, the CDR3 is TGTGCCAGCTCACCAGGGACAGGGGTAAACACCGGGGAGCTGTTTTTT. Amino acids: CASSPGTGVNTGELFF. V and J are TRBV18 and TRBJ2-2, with TRBD1 matching 10 bases. The germline CDR1 and CDR2 sequences are KGHSH and LQKENI. J was trimmed by 2 bases and V by 2 bases; bases with no gene match: 2. This CDR3 contains 16 residues. The entire variable domain, with the rest obtained from reference TRBV18 and TRBJ2-2, is as follows: NAGVMQNPRHLVRRRGQEARLRCSPMKGHSHVYWYRQLPEEGLKFMVYLQKENIIDESGMPKERFSAEFPKEGPSILRIQQVVRGDSAAYFCASSPGTGVNTGELFFGEGSRLTVL.

The chain couples TRBV28 to TRBJ2-2, with 7 bases lining up with TRBD2. This CDR3 region has 15 residues. Germline assignment: CDR1 MDHEN and CDR2 SYDVKM. The V gene end was trimmed by 4 bases and the J gene end by 6 bases; junction bases not matched to a gene: 8. The CDR3 DNA sequence: TGTGCCAGCAGTTCTAAGCGGGAATGGGCCGGGGAGCTGTTTTTT. Translating it yields CASSSKREWAGELFF.

This rearrangement joins TRBV27 to TRBJ2-1, with 8 bases fitting TRBD2. The germline V gene has CDR1 MNHEY and CDR2 SMNVEV (reference sequence). This CDR3 is 16 amino acids long. J lost 4 bases, V lost 5 bases, and 10 bases had no gene match. The CDR3, as DNA: TGTGCCAGCAGTGCAGCCCTAGCGGGCCTATACAATGAGCAGTTCTTC. Its protein is CASSAALAGLYNEQFF.

This chain links TRBV19 with TRBJ1-6; D is uncertain. Trimming removed 7 bases at V and 10 bases at J, with 17 bases between. CDR1 and CDR2 (germline): LNHDA, SQIVND (reference sequence). There are 14 residues in the CDR3. CDR3 sequence (DNA): TGTGCCAGTACCGCCGTTGAGGGAGGGTCACCCCTCCACTTT. Amino acid sequence: CASTAVEGGSPLHF. Together with reference TRBV19 and TRBJ1-6, the CDR3 gives the full variable domain: DGGITQSPKYLFRKEGQNVTLSCEQNLNHDAMYWYRQDPGQGLRLIYYSQIVNDFQKGDIAEGYSVSREKKESFPLTVTSAQKNPTAFYLCASTAVEGGSPLHFGNGTRLTVT.

CDR3 loop: CASSLQRISGDTGELFF. Here the CDR3 DNA reads TGTGCCAGCAGTTTGCAACGGATAAGCGGGGACACCGGGGAGCTGTTTTTT. The rearrangement links TRBV27 to TRBJ2-2, with 7 bases matching TRBD2. This CDR3 region has 17 residues. The ends lost 3 bases at V and 3 bases at J; junction bases unmatched: 10. Germline lookup yields CDR1 MNHEY and CDR2 SMNVEV (reference sequence).

This chain joins TRBV27 and TRBJ1-2; D might be TRBD1 (5 bases). This CDR3 is built from 12 residues. V lost 5 bases, J lost 2 bases, and 6 bases lay in between. Germline V lookup: CDR1 MNHEY, CDR2 SMNVEV (reference sequence). CDR3 DNA sequence: TGTGCCAGCAGTCCAGGGAACTATGGCTACACCTTC. Amino acids: CASSPGNYGYTF.

This chain links TRBV27 with TRBJ2-7; 7 nucleotides align to TRBD2. The V gene end was trimmed by 6 bases and the J gene end by 4 bases; junction bases not matched to a gene: 9. The CDR3 runs to 14 residues. Germline loops: CDR1 MNHEY, CDR2 SMNVEV (reference sequence). The CDR3 reads CASRPSGITYEQYF. In DNA form, the CDR3 reads TGTGCCAGCAGACCCAGCGGGATCACATACGAGCAGTACTTC.

This sequence joins TRBV5-4 and TRBJ1-2, with D tentatively TRBD1 (5 bases). The CDR3 spans 15 residues. Trimming took 6 bases from V and 6 from J, leaving 21 bases between them. Per the germline V gene, CDR1 is SGHNT and CDR2 is YYREEE (reference sequence). The CDR3 sequence is CASTLGTQGFNGYTF. Written as DNA, the CDR3 is TGTGCCAGCACCCTGGGGACTCAGGGTTTTAATGGCTACACCTTC.

This clone was counted between two and nine times. The chain employs TRBV2 and TRBJ1-1; TRBD1 might be the D (5 bases). This CDR3 comprises 12 residues. Trimming cost V 8 bases and J 0 bases, with 7 bases left between them. Looked up from germline, CDR1 is SNHLY and CDR2 is FYNNEI. The chain's CDR3 is CASGALNTEAFF. The CDR3, as DNA: TGTGCCAGCGGGGCATTGAACACTGAAGCTTTCTTT.

The chain employs TRBV6-5 and TRBJ2-7; D is unclear. The V gene lost 0 bases and the J gene lost 3 bases, with 6 bases spanning the gap. The germline V gene encodes CDR1 MNHEY and CDR2 SVGAGI. This CDR3 spans 13 amino acids. For the CDR3, the DNA is TGTGCCAGCAGTTACTCGGAGTACTACGAGCAGTACTTC. Translation: CASSYSEYYEQYF.

The rearrangement links TRBV19 to TRBJ1-6; a possible D gene is TRBD1 (6 bases). Trimming took off 7 bases at V and 0 bases at J, with 10 bases between the two ends. Germline CDR1 reads LNHDA; CDR2 reads SQIVND (reference sequence). CDR3 length: 15 amino acids. CDR3 in DNA: TGTGCCAGTACTTTGGACAGCTCCTATAATTCACCCCTCCACTTT. Protein: CASTLDSSYNSPLHF.

This clone showed up just a few times. The DNA for the CDR3 is TGTGCCAGCAGCCCACGGGAGGGCCATATGTATGAGCAGTTCTTC. This sequence encodes CASSPREGHMYEQFF. The chain has TRBV7-2 and TRBJ2-1, with TRBD2 matching 8 bases. Germline loops: CDR1 SGHTA, CDR2 FQGNSA. The CDR3 spans 15 residues. Trimming cost V 5 bases and J 8 bases; bases outside gene matches: 11.

The rearrangement links TRBV29-1 to TRBJ2-7, with TRBD2 as a possible D gene (7 bases). The CDR3 is made up of 12 amino acids. Germline V gene sequence: CDR1 SQVTM, CDR2 ANQGSEA. V was pared by 4 bases and J by 6 bases, with 13 bases between. The CDR3, as DNA: TGCAGCGTTGGGAGGGGGGGCGCCGAGCAGTACTTC. It yields the protein CSVGRGGAEQYF.

The chain joins TRBV6-2 or TRBV6-3 to TRBJ1-1; 7 bases are a match to TRBD1. Germline-derived CDR1 and CDR2 are MNHEY and SVGEGT. This CDR3 has 14 amino acids. V gave up 2 bases and J gave up 4 bases; unmatched junction bases: 4. CDR3 bases: TGTGCCAGCAGTTACCTAGACAGGGCCACTGAAGCTTTCTTT. This sequence encodes CASSYLDRATEAFF.

The chain employs TRBV18 and TRBJ1-1, with D perhaps matching TRBD1 (5 bases). Trimming stripped 0 bases from V and 11 bases from J, with 13 bases between. Germline V gene data show CDR1 as KGHSH and CDR2 as LQKENI. This CDR3 comprises 13 residues. The DNA of the CDR3 is TGTGCCAGCTCACCACCTCAGGGTGGGAATGCTTTCTTT. Its translation: CASSPPQGGNAFF.

The CDR3 sequence is CASNPGTGDEQYF. The CDR3 nucleotides read TGTGCCAGCAACCCCGGGACAGGGGACGAGCAGTACTTC. V gene TRBV12-3 or TRBV12-4 combines with J gene TRBJ2-7; 10 nucleotides match TRBD1. The CDR3 spans 13 residues. The V gene end was trimmed by 7 bases and the J gene end by 5 bases; junction bases not matched to a gene: 5.

The J gene is TRBJ2-7, the V gene TRBV30; 11 bases align to TRBD1. Germline lookup yields CDR1 GTSNPN and CDR2 SVGIG (reference sequence). The CDR3 is made up of 15 amino acids. V was pared by 5 bases and J by 5 bases, with 11 bases of the junction left unmatched. CDR3 in DNA: TGTGCCTGGTCCGGGACAGGGGGAATGGTCGACGAGCAGTACTTC. It yields the protein CAWSGTGGMVDEQYF.

This chain links TRBV19 with TRBJ1-5; TRBD1 agrees at 7 bases. Germline CDR1 reads LNHDA; CDR2 reads SQIVND (reference sequence). The CDR3 spans 15 residues. Germline trimming cut 6 bases from V and 0 bases from J; bases unmatched to any gene: 5. CDR3 sequence reads: CASSQQGPSNQPQHF. CDR3 DNA sequence: TGTGCCAGTAGCCAACAGGGGCCTAGCAATCAGCCCCAGCATTTT.

This clone occurred a few times. The genes are TRBV3-1 (or the pseudogene TRBV3-2) and TRBJ2-1; 12 bases map to TRBD2. The germline gives CDR1 LGHDT, CDR2 YNNKEL (reference sequence). J lost 5 bases, V lost 1 base, and 9 bases had no gene match. The CDR3 has 18 amino acids. Written as DNA, the CDR3 is TGTGCCAGCAGCCAAGTTCTAGCGGGAGGGCCTGAGAACAATGAGCAGTTCTTC. Its translation is CASSQVLAGGPENNEQFF.

CDR3 in amino acids: CASSSNVNRVYGYTF. The CDR3 nucleotides are TGTGCCAGCAGCTCTAATGTTAACAGAGTCTATGGCTACACCTTC. The V gene is TRBV7-9, the J gene TRBJ1-2, with D unclear. The CDR3 length is 15 residues. CDR1 is SEHNR and CDR2 is FQNEAQ in the germline V gene (reference sequence). The V end was cut by 4 bases, the J end by 4 bases, with 16 bases between.

This clone is a singleton in its sample. The rearrangement joins TRBV11-3 to TRBJ2-1; tentative D call: TRBD2 (7 bases). The germline gives CDR1 SGHNT, CDR2 YENEEA. This CDR3 is built from 13 residues. Trimming stripped 5 bases from V and 7 bases from J, with 12 bases between. The CDR3 reads CASSLGGVNEQFF. CDR3 nucleotides: TGTGCCAGCAGCCTAGGGGGGGTAAATGAGCAGTTCTTC. The variable domain in full, with the rest retrieved from reference TRBV11-3 and TRBJ2-1, is EAGVVQSPRYKIIEKKQPVAFWCNPISGHNTLYWYLQNLGQGPELLIRYENEEAVDDSQLPKDRFSAERLKGVDSTLKIQPAELGDSAVYLCASSLGGVNEQFFGPGTRLTVL.